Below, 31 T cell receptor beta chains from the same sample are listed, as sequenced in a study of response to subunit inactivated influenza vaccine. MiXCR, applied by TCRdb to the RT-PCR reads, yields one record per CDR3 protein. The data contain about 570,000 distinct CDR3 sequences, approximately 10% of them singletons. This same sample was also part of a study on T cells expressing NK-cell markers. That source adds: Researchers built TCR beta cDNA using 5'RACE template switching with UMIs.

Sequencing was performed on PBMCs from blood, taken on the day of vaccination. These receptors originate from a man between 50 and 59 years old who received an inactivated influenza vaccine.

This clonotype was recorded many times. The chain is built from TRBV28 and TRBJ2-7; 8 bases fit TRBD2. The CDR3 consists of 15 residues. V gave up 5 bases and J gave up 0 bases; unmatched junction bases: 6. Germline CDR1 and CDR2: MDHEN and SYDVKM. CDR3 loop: CASSTSGAISYEQYF. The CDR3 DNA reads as TGTGCCAGCAGTACTAGCGGAGCAATCTCCTACGAGCAGTACTTC.

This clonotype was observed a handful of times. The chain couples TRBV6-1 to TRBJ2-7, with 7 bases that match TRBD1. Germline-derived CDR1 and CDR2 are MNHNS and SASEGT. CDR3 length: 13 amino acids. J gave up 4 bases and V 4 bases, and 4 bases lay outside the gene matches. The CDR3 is CASSVSGGYEQYF. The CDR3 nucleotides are TGTGCCAGCAGTGTTTCAGGGGGATACGAGCAGTACTTC.

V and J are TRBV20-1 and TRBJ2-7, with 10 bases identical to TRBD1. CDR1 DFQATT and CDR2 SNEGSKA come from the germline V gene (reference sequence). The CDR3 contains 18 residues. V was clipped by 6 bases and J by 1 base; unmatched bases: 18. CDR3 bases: TGCAGTGCGATTGACAGGGGGCTCGGCGGGAAGCTGTCCTACGAGCAGTACTTC. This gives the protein CSAIDRGLGGKLSYEQYF.

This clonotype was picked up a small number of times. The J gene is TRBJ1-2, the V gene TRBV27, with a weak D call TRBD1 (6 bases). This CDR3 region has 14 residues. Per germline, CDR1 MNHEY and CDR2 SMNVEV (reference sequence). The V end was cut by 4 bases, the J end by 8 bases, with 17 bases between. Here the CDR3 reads CASSSGQGRRGYTF. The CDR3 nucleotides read TGTGCCAGCAGTTCCGGCCAGGGGCGCAGGGGCTACACCTTC.

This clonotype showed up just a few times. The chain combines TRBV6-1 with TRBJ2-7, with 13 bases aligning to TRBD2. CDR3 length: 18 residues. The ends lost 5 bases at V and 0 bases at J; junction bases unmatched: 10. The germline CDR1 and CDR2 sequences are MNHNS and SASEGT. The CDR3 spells CASSRLTSGRFNSYEQYF. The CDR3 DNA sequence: TGTGCCAGCAGTCGGTTGACTAGCGGGAGGTTTAACTCCTACGAGCAGTACTTC.

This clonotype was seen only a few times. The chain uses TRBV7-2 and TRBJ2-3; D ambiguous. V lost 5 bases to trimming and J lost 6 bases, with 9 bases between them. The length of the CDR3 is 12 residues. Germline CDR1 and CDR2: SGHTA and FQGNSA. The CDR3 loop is CASSNGRDTQYF. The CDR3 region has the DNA TGTGCCAGCAGCAACGGGCGGGATACGCAGTATTTT.

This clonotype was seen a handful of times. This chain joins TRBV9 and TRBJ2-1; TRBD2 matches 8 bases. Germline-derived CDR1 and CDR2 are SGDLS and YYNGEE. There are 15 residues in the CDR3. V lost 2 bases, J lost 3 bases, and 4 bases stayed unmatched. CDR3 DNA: TGTGCCAGCAGCGTCTCAGCGGGGGACTACAATGAGCAGTTCTTC. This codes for CASSVSAGDYNEQFF.

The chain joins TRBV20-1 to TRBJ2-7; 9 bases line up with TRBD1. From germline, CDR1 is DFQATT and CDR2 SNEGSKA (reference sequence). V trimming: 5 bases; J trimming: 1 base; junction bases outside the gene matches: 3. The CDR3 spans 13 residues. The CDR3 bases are TGCAGTGCTGGGGACAGGGCTTCCTACGAGCAGTACTTC. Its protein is CSAGDRASYEQYF.

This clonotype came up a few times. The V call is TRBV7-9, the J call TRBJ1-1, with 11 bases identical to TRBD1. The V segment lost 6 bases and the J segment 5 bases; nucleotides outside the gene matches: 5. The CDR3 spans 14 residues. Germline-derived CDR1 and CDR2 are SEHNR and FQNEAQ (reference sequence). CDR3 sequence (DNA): TGTGCCAGCAGAGGACAGGGGGCTTGGACTGAAGCTTTCTTT. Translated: CASRGQGAWTEAFF.

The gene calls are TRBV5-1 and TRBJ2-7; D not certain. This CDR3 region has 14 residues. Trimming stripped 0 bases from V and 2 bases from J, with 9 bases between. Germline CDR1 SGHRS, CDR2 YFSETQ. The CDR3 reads CASSLARRTYEQYF. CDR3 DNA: TGCGCCAGCAGCTTGGCGCGTAGGACCTACGAGCAGTACTTC.

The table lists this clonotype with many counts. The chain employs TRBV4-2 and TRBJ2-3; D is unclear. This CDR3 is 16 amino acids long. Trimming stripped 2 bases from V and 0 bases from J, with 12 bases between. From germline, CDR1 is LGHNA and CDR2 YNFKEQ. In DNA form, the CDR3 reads TGTGCCAGCAGCCAACCGGGCGGCTCTAGCACAGATACGCAGTATTTT. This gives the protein CASSQPGGSSTDTQYF.

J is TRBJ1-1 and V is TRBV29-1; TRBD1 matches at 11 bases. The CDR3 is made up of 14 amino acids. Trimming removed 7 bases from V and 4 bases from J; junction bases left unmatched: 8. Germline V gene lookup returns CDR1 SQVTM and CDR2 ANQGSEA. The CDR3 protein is CSGAPGTGGTEAFF. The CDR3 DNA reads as TGCAGCGGGGCGCCCGGGACAGGGGGCACTGAAGCTTTCTTT.

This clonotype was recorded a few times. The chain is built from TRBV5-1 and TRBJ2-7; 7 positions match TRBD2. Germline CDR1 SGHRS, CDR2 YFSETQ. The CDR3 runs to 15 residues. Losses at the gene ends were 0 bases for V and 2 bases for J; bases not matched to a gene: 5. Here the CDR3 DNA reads TGCGCCAGCAGCTTGGTGGCGGGAGACCCCTACGAGCAGTACTTC. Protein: CASSLVAGDPYEQYF.

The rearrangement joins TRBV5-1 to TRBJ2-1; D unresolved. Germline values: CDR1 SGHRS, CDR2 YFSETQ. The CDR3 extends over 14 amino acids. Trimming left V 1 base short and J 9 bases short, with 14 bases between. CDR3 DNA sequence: TGCGCCAGCAGCTTGCCTAGAACTTCGGTTGAGCAGTTCTTC. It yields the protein CASSLPRTSVEQFF.

CDR3 amino acids: CSAPEQYGVYTGELFF. In DNA form, the CDR3 reads TGCAGTGCTCCCGAACAATACGGGGTATACACCGGGGAGCTGTTTTTT. V gene TRBV20-1 combines with J gene TRBJ2-2; D possibly corresponds to TRBD2 (5 bases). This CDR3 comprises 16 residues. V was pared by 5 bases and J by 3 bases, with 19 bases between. From germline, CDR1 is DFQATT and CDR2 SNEGSKA (reference sequence).

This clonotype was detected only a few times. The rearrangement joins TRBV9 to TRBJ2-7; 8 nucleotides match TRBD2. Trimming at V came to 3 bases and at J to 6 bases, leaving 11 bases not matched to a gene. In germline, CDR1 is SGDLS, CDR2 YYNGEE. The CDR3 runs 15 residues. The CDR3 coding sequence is TGTGCCAGCAGCGAGGGTTCGGGACTAGGTCGCGAGCAGTACTTC. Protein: CASSEGSGLGREQYF.

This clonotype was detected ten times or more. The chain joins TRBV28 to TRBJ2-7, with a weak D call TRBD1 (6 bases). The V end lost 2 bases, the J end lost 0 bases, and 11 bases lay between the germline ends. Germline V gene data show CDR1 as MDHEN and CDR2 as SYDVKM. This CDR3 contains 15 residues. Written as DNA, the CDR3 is TGTGCCAGCAGTTTAGTTGACAGGCACTCCTACGAGCAGTACTTC. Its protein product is CASSLVDRHSYEQYF.

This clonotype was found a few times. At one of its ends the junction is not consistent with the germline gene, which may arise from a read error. CDR3 in amino acids: CASSQEYDRRF. As DNA, the CDR3 is TGTGCCAGCAGCCAAGAATATGACAGGCGATTT. V gene TRBV3-1 combines with J gene TRBJ1-1; TRBD1 might be the D (6 bases). Germline V gene sequence: CDR1 LGHDT, CDR2 YNNKEL (reference sequence). This CDR3 contains 11 residues.

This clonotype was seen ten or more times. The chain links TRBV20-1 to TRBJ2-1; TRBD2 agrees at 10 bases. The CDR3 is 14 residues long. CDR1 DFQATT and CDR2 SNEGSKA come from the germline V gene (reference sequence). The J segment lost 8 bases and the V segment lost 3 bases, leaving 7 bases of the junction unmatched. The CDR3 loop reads CSASGLAGDDEQFF. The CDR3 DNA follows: TGCAGTGCTAGTGGCCTAGCGGGAGATGATGAGCAGTTCTTC.

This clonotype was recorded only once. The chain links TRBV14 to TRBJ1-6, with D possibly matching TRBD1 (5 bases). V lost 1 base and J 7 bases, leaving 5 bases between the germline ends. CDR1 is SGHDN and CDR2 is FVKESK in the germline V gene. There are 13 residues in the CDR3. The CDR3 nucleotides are TGTGCCAGCAGCCAAGGGGGGAATTCACCCCTCCACTTT. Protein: CASSQGGNSPLHF.

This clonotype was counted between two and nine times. This CDR3 reads CASTASTGRGQYF. The DNA for the CDR3 is TGTGCCAGCACCGCGTCGACAGGGAGGGGCCAGTACTTC. The V and J genes are TRBV12-3 or TRBV12-4 and TRBJ2-5; D may match TRBD1 or TRBD2 (7 bases each). CDR3 length: 13 amino acids. The V end lost 7 bases, the J end lost 10 bases, and 19 bases lay between the germline ends.

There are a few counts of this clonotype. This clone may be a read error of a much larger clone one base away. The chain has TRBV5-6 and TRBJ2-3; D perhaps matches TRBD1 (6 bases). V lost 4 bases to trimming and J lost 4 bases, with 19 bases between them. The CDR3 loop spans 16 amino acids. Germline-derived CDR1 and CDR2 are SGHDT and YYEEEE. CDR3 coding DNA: TGTGCCAGCAGCCCGTTGCACAGGGTGGAATCAGATACGCAGTATTTT. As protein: CASSPLHRVESDTQYF. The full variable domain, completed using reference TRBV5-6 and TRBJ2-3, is DAGVTQSPTHLIKTRGQQVTLRCSPKSGHDTVSWYQQALGQGPQFIFQYYEEEERQRGNFPDRFSGHQFPNYSSELNVNALLLGDSALYLCASSPLHRVESDTQYFGPGTRLTVL.

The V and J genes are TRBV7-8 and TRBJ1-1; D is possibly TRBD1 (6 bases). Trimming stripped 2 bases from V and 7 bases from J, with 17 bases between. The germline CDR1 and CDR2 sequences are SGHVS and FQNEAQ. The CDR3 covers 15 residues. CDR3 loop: CASSLLGQGLDEAFF. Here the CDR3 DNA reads TGTGCCAGCAGCTTATTAGGGCAGGGGTTGGATGAAGCTTTCTTT.

CDR3 loop: CASSTGPHNEQFF. CDR3 DNA: TGTGCCAGCAGCACGGGACCCCACAATGAGCAGTTCTTC. The genes are TRBV9 and TRBJ2-1; the D call may be TRBD1 or TRBD2 (5 bases each). Looked up from germline, CDR1 is SGDLS and CDR2 is YYNGEE. The V end lost 4 bases, the J end lost 5 bases, and 10 bases lay between the germline ends. This CDR3 contains 13 residues.

The DNA for the CDR3 is TGCGCCAGTGGGGGACAGCCGGGACTAGGGGTCAATGAGCAGTTCTTC. Its protein is CASGGQPGLGVNEQFF. The chain links TRBV5-1 to TRBJ2-1; a possible D gene is TRBD2 (8 bases). V was pared by 8 bases and J by 6 bases, with 24 bases between. Looked up from germline, CDR1 is SGHRS and CDR2 is YFSETQ. The CDR3 is made up of 16 amino acids.

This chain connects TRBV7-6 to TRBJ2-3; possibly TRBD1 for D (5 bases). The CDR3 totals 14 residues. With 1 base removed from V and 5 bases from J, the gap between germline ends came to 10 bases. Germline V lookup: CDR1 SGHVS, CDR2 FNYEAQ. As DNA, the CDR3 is TGTGCCAGCAGCTTAGAGGGGATATTAGATACGCAGTATTTT. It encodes CASSLEGILDTQYF.

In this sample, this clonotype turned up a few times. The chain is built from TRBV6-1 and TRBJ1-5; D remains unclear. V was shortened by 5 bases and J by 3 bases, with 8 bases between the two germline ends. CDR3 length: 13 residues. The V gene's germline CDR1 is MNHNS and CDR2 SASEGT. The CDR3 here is CASSKVLNQPQHF. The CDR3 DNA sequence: TGTGCCAGCAGTAAGGTCCTCAATCAGCCCCAGCATTTT.

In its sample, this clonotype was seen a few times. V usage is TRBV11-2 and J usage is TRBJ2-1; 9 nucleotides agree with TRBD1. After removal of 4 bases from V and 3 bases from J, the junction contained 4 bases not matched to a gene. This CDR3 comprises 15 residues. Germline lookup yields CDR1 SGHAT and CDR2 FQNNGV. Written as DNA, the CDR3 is TGTGCCAGCAGCTGGGGGACAGGGTTCTACAATGAGCAGTTCTTC. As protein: CASSWGTGFYNEQFF.

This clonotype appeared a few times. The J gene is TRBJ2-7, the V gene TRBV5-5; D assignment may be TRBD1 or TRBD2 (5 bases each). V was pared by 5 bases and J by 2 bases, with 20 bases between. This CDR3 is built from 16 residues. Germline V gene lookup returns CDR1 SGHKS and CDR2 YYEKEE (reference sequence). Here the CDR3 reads CASSFPSLGDPYEQYF. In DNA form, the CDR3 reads TGTGCCAGCAGTTTCCCTAGTCTGGGGGATCCCTACGAGCAGTACTTC.

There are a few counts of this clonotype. The CDR3 region is CASSQRTGGNEQYF. In DNA form, the CDR3 reads TGTGCCAGCAGCCAGAGGACAGGGGGCAACGAGCAGTACTTC. The chain has TRBV3-1 and TRBJ2-7; TRBD1 agrees at 11 bases. This CDR3 is 14 amino acids long. After removal of 3 bases from V and 5 bases from J, the junction contained 3 bases not matched to a gene. Per the germline V gene, CDR1 is LGHDT and CDR2 is YNNKEL (reference sequence).

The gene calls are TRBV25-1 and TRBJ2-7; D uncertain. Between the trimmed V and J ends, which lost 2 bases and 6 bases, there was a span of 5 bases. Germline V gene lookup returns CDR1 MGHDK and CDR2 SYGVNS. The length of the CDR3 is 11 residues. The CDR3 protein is CASSETSEQYF. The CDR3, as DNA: TGTGCCAGCAGTGAAACCTCCGAGCAGTACTTC.